The 16 T cell receptor beta chains reported below all come from one sample, sequenced in a study of molecular identifiers for immune sequencing clone quantification. From the PCR reads, TCRdb called clonotypes with MiXCR, one entry per CDR3 protein. Of around 480,000 distinct CDR3 sequences in the sample, about 25% were seen once. Sequenced: naive CD8+ T cells from blood, with Jurkat cell RNA spiked in. The subset was: FACS-sorted CD8+CD4-CCR7+CD45RA+ naive T cells. These receptors were obtained from a human donor in good health. Some libraries in this study had Jurkat cell RNA spiked in.

The chain is built from TRBV6-1 and TRBJ1-5, with D perhaps matching TRBD1 (5 bases). The V and J ends lost 10 bases and 2 bases respectively, with 15 bases between them. CDR1 is MNHNS, CDR2 SASEGT, per germline. CDR3 length: 14 residues. CDR3 sequence reads: CATQEGVGNQPQHF. The CDR3 DNA is TGTGCCACCCAAGAAGGGGTCGGCAATCAGCCCCAGCATTTT.

This chain joins TRBV28 and TRBJ1-1; D gene ambiguous. The germline V gene has CDR1 MDHEN and CDR2 SYDVKM. The CDR3 contains 14 residues. V was shortened by 3 bases and J by 2 bases, with 10 bases between the two germline ends. The CDR3 loop reads CASSFRHSNTEAFF. The CDR3 bases are TGTGCCAGCAGTTTTCGACACTCTAACACTGAAGCTTTCTTT.

The V call is TRBV30, the J call TRBJ1-1; unclear D gene. With 2 bases removed from V and 1 base from J, the gap between germline ends came to 8 bases. In germline, CDR1 is GTSNPN, CDR2 SVGIG (reference sequence). The CDR3 is made up of 13 amino acids. CDR3 DNA sequence: TGTGCCTGGAGTCATGGAAGGAACACTGAAGCTTTCTTT. This sequence encodes CAWSHGRNTEAFF.

This clonotype has ten or more counts. The genes are TRBV24-1 and TRBJ2-3; 9 positions match TRBD2. There are 15 residues in the CDR3. CDR1 is KGHDR and CDR2 is SFDVKD in the germline V gene. Trimming removed 9 bases from V and 2 bases from J; junction bases left unmatched: 8. In DNA, the CDR3 is TGTGCCACCGCTAGCGGGATCTTCCTCACAGATACGCAGTATTTT. Protein product: CATASGIFLTDTQYF.

The V call is TRBV19, the J call TRBJ2-5; TRBD2 might be the D (6 bases). Germline V gives CDR1 LNHDA, CDR2 SQIVND (reference sequence). Trimming removed 6 bases from V and 9 bases from J, with 17 bases in between. This CDR3 contains 13 residues. The CDR3 bases are TGTGCCAGTAGATCGGGACTTGGGGAAGCCCAGTACTTC. Its protein is CASRSGLGEAQYF.

Comments on this clonotype: It may be a read error: a sequence one base away is much more abundant. The rearrangement uses TRBV7-6 and TRBJ2-5; 8 bases map to TRBD1. Trimming removed 5 bases from V and 5 bases from J; junction bases left unmatched: 7. This CDR3 region has 14 residues. From germline, CDR1 is SGHVS and CDR2 FNYEAQ. The CDR3 loop reads CASSQGTGHETQYF. CDR3 DNA: TGTGCCAGCAGCCAAGGGACAGGTCATGAGACCCAGTACTTC.

As to this clonotype: This may come from a read error, since a much larger clone is one base off. CDR3 coding DNA: TGTGCCAGCACCCTTTGGTCCGATACGCAGTTTTTT. Protein: CASTLWSDTQFF. This chain connects TRBV12-3 or TRBV12-4 to TRBJ2-3, with unresolved D. This CDR3 comprises 12 residues.

This clonotype was detected only a few times. This chain connects TRBV5-6 to TRBJ2-1; the D is unclear. Trimming removed 1 base from V and 8 bases from J, with 4 bases in between. CDR1 and CDR2 (germline): SGHDT, YYEEEE. The CDR3 covers 11 residues. CDR3 sequence reads: CASSLPDEQFF. The DNA for the CDR3 is TGTGCCAGCAGCTTGCCAGATGAGCAGTTCTTC.

This rearrangement joins TRBV27 to TRBJ2-3; 10 bases agree with TRBD2. The V gene end was trimmed by 5 bases and the J gene end by 6 bases; junction bases not matched to a gene: 8. Germline V gene data show CDR1 as MNHEY and CDR2 as SMNVEV (reference sequence). This CDR3 is 15 amino acids long. The CDR3 DNA reads as TGTGCCAGCAGTCCACTTAGCGGGGGGCTTGATACGCAGTATTTT. Translated, it gives CASSPLSGGLDTQYF.

The sample holds a few counts of this clonotype. CDR3 in DNA: TGTGCCAGCAGCCCTGCCGGGACTAGCTATGAGCAGTTCTTC. Residues: CASSPAGTSYEQFF. The chain carries TRBV7-9 and TRBJ2-1; 9 bases are a match to TRBD2. CDR1 and CDR2 (germline): SEHNR, FQNEAQ (reference sequence). V lost 5 bases to trimming and J lost 8 bases; unmatched junction nucleotides: 7. This CDR3 has 14 amino acids.

Only a few counts were recorded for this clonotype. This rearrangement joins TRBV12-3 or TRBV12-4 to TRBJ2-5; the D is unclear. Trimming took off 3 bases at V and 4 bases at J, with 15 bases between the two ends. The CDR3 has 15 amino acids. The CDR3 DNA follows: TGTGCCAGCAGTTTTACGGCAGGAATAGGAGAGACCCAGTACTTC. Its translation is CASSFTAGIGETQYF.

About this clonotype itself: At one end, the junction sequence differs from germline, possibly due to a read error. This sequence joins TRBV6-5 and TRBJ2-7; D call uncertain. Germline V lookup: CDR1 MNHEY, CDR2 SVGAGI. The CDR3 totals 13 residues. DNA of the CDR3: TGTGCCAGCAGGCCGGGCCGGCGCTACGAGCCGTACTTC. This gives the protein CASRPGRRYEPYF.

The genes are TRBV20-1 and TRBJ2-7; weak D call: TRBD2 (7 bases). Between the trimmed V and J ends, which lost 3 bases and 1 base, there was a span of 13 bases. The germline CDR1 and CDR2 sequences are DFQATT and SNEGSKA (reference sequence). CDR3 length: 14 residues. The CDR3 here is CSARGAGASYEQYF. Written as DNA, the CDR3 is TGCAGTGCTAGGGGGGCGGGAGCTTCCTACGAGCAGTACTTC.

The chain uses TRBV27 and TRBJ2-7; possible D gene TRBD2, 6 bases. V lost 3 bases to trimming and J lost 3 bases, with 12 bases between them. Germline CDR1 reads MNHEY; CDR2 reads SMNVEV (reference sequence). The CDR3 runs to 14 residues. CDR3 in amino acids: CASSFWGDHYEQYF. The CDR3 DNA reads as TGTGCCAGCAGTTTTTGGGGGGACCACTACGAGCAGTACTTC.

This clonotype was found a few times. The rearrangement uses TRBV5-6 and TRBJ1-5; maybe TRBD1 (6 bases). This CDR3 has 19 residues. V was clipped by 3 bases and J by 7 bases, with 29 bases between them. Per germline, CDR1 SGHDT and CDR2 YYEEEE. The CDR3 here is CASSWSGVSGVALSQPQHF. In DNA, the CDR3 is TGTGCCAGCAGCTGGAGTGGGGTTTCAGGGGTAGCCCTAAGCCAGCCCCAGCATTTT. The full variable domain, in which reference TRBV5-6 and TRBJ1-5 provide the parts outside the CDR3, is DAGVTQSPTHLIKTRGQQVTLRCSPKSGHDTVSWYQQALGQGPQFIFQYYEEEERQRGNFPDRFSGHQFPNYSSELNVNALLLGDSALYLCASSWSGVSGVALSQPQHFGDGTRLSIL.

The rearrangement links TRBV19 to TRBJ2-1, with D unclear. Germline values: CDR1 LNHDA, CDR2 SQIVND (reference sequence). The CDR3 contains 12 residues. V was cut by 8 bases and J by 4 bases, with 9 bases left in between. The CDR3: CASGNGYNEQFF. In nucleotides, the CDR3 is TGTGCCAGTGGGAATGGGTACAATGAGCAGTTCTTC.